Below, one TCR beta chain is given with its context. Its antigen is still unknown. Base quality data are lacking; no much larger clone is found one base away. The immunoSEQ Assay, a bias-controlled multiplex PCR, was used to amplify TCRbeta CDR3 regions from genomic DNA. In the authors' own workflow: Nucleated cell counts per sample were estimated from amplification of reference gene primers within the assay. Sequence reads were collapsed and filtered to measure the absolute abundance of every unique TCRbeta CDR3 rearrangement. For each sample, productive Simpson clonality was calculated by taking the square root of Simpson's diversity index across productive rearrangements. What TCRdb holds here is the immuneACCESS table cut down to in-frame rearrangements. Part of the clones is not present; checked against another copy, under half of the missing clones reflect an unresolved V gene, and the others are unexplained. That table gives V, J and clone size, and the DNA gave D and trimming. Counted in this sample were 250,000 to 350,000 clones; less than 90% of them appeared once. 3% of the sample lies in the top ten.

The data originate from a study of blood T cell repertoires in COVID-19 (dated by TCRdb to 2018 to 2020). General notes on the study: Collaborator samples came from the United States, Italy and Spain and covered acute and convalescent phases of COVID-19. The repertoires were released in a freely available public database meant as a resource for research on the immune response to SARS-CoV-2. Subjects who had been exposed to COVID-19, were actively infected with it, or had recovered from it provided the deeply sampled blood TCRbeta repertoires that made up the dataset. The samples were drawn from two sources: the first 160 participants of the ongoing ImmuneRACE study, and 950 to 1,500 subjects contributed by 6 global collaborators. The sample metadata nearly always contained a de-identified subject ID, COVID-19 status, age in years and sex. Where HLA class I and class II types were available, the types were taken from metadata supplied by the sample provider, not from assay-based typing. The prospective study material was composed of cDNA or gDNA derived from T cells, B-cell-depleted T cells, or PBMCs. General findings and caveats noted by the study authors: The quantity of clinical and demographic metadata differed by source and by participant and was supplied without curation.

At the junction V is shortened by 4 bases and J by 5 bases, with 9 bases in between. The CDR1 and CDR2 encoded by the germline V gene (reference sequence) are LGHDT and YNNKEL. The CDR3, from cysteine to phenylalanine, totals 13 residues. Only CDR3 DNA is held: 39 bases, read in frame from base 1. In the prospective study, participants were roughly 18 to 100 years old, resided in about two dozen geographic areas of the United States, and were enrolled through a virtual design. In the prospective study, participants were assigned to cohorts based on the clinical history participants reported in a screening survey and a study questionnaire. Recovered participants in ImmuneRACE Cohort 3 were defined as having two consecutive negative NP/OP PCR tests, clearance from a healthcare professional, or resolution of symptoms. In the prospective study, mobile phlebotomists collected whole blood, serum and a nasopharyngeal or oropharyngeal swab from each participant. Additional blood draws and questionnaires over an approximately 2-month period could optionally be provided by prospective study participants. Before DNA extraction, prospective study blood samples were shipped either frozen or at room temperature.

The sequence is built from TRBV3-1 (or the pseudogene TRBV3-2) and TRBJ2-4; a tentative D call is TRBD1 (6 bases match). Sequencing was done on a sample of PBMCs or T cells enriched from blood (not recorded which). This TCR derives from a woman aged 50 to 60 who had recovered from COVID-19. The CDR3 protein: CASSRSGENIQYF. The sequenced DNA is TGTGCCAGCAGCCGATCAGGGGAAAACATTCAGTACTTC.